What follows describes a single T cell receptor beta chain. The sample belongs to a study of blood T cell repertoires in COVID-19. For the study at large: Sites across the United States, Italy and Spain contributed samples from acute and convalescent COVID-19. Sources were T cells, B-cell-depleted T cells, or PBMCs; the material itself was cDNA or gDNA.

The CDR3 has 12 residues. V gave up 8 bases and J gave up 6 bases, with 12 bases separating them. The V gene's germline CDR1 is SGHNT and CDR2 YENEEA. Original analysis: By means of reference gene primer amplification, nucleated cell counts were estimated. Measured with immunoSEQ multiplex PCR; TCRdb has only the in-frame clones, and not every one. Clone size and V and J calls were adopted from that table, with D and trimming inferred from the DNA. The table records tens of thousands of clones, around 86% of them present only once. The V gene is TRBV11-3, the J gene TRBJ2-3, with TRBD2 as a possible D gene (5 bases). The specimen was peripheral blood. The sequence was obtained from a man aged 45-65 years with active COVID-19. CDR3 residues: CASGHRRDTQYF. As DNA, the CDR3 is TGTGCCAGCGGCCACCGGAGGGATACGCAGTATTTT.